Below are 17 T cell receptor beta chains sequenced from a single sample in a study of a mutant IDH1 vaccine in newly diagnosed glioma. The data were produced by immunoSEQ multiplex PCR, yet TCRdb's version contains in-frame clones alone and is incomplete. Among some 120,000 clones listed, around 77% were seen once. Time point in this sample: week 11, during vaccination. Mutant IDH1 20-mer peptide, at 300 ug, made up each vaccine dose, with topical imiquimod. These receptors have no identified antigens. This sample comprised PBMCs, obtained from a glioma patient whose treatment included an IDH1 peptide vaccine. These TCRs come from a man aged 35 to 55 with glioma.

The chain carries TRBV28 and TRBJ2-7; D gene uncertain. Trimming removed 2 bases from V and 8 bases from J, with 13 bases in between. There are 13 residues in the CDR3. The germline gives CDR1 MDHEN, CDR2 SYDVKM. Here the CDR3 reads CASSLRAGGKQYF. In DNA, the CDR3 is TGTGCCAGCAGTTTAAGGGCCGGCGGTAAGCAGTACTTC.

V and J are TRBV5-1 and TRBJ2-5; 9 bases are a match to TRBD2. The DNA end favors TRBJ2-7, so the J call may be wrong. CDR3 size: 14 residues. In germline, CDR1 is SGHRS, CDR2 YFSETQ. The CDR3 DNA reads TGCGCCAGCAGCTTTGAAGCGGGGGGCTACGAGCAGTACTTC. Translation gives CASSFEAGGYEQYF.

The rearrangement joins TRBV29-1 to TRBJ2-7; D may correspond to TRBD1 or TRBD2 (5 bases each). Trimming removed 5 bases at V and 2 bases at J, with 19 bases between. In germline, CDR1 is SQVTM, CDR2 ANQGSEA. CDR3 length: 15 residues. In DNA, the CDR3 is TGCAGCGTTTCCGGGGCACTTCTGGGGACCTACGAGCAGTACTTC. It translates to CSVSGALLGTYEQYF.

The CDR3, as DNA: TGTGCCAGCAGGAGGACAGGGGGAAACATTCAGTACTTC. Protein sequence: CASRRTGGNIQYF. This chain links TRBV6-6 with TRBJ2-4, with 10 bases that match TRBD1. Germline loops: CDR1 MNHNY, CDR2 SVGAGI (reference sequence). V was clipped by 6 bases and J by 6 bases; unmatched bases: 2. This CDR3 has 13 amino acids.

In this sample, this clone turned up once. The chain combines TRBV29-1 with TRBJ2-7; 7 positions match TRBD2. CDR1 is SQVTM, CDR2 ANQGSEA, per germline. With 3 bases clipped from V and 2 bases from J, the junction kept 4 bases outside the gene matches. The CDR3 totals 13 residues. CDR3 DNA sequence: TGCAGCGTTGACGGGGGGAGTCCCTACGAGCAGTACTTC. Translating it yields CSVDGGSPYEQYF.

The J gene is TRBJ1-1, the V gene TRBV19; D possibly corresponds to TRBD1 (5 bases). V was shortened by 6 bases and J by 4 bases, with 18 bases between the two germline ends. Germline CDR1 and CDR2: LNHDA and SQIVND (reference sequence). The CDR3 totals 15 residues. The CDR3 spells CASSQEGGAFTEAFF. The CDR3, as DNA: TGTGCCAGTAGCCAGGAAGGAGGGGCCTTCACTGAAGCTTTCTTT.

The chain joins TRBV4-3 to TRBJ1-4; unclear D gene. The CDR3 has 13 amino acids. Germline assignment: CDR1 LGHNA and CDR2 YSLEER. V was pared by 1 base and J by 4 bases, with 4 bases between. The CDR3 protein is CASSQVLNEKLFF. The CDR3 region has the DNA TGCGCCAGCAGCCAAGTCCTTAATGAAAAACTGTTTTTT.

This chain joins TRBV6-5 and TRBJ1-1; D is possibly TRBD1 (6 bases). Between the trimmed V and J ends, which lost 5 bases and 5 bases, there was a span of 15 bases. Germline V gene data show CDR1 as MNHEY and CDR2 as SVGAGI. This CDR3 has 14 residues. CDR3 amino acids: CASSKQGSRTEAFF. CDR3 bases: TGTGCCAGCAGTAAACAGGGTTCCCGGACTGAAGCTTTCTTT.

The chain carries TRBV5-6 and TRBJ2-5; 7 nucleotides line up with TRBD1. This CDR3 contains 15 residues. V trimming: 1 base; J trimming: 5 bases; junction bases outside the gene matches: 8. Germline V gene lookup returns CDR1 SGHDT and CDR2 YYEEEE. The CDR3 spells CASSLSWYRGETQYF. CDR3 in DNA: TGTGCCAGCAGCTTGTCCTGGTACAGGGGCGAGACCCAGTACTTC.

The CDR3 DNA is TGTGCCAGCAGCTTAGATGGGGGGGTTCACACTGAAGCTTTCTTT. Its translation: CASSLDGGVHTEAFF. The rearrangement uses TRBV11-2 and TRBJ1-1; D may be TRBD1 (5 bases). The ends were cut back, 0 bases at V and 3 bases at J, with 11 bases in the middle. CDR1 and CDR2 (germline): SGHAT, FQNNGV. The CDR3 totals 15 residues.

The chain has TRBV7-2 and TRBJ2-7; a possible D gene is TRBD1 (6 bases). Germline CDR1 reads SGHTA; CDR2 reads FQGNSA. The CDR3 loop spans 12 amino acids. Trimming took off 5 bases at V and 7 bases at J, with 12 bases between the two ends. CDR3 in DNA: TGTGCCAGCAGCCAGCTCCAGGGGGAGCAGTACTTC. It codes for CASSQLQGEQYF.

This clone has a handful of counts. The chain is built from TRBV5-6 and TRBJ1-1; TRBD1 aligns across 8 bases. CDR1 is SGHDT, CDR2 YYEEEE, per germline. CDR3 length: 15 residues. J lost 7 bases, V lost 0 bases, and 8 bases had no gene match. The CDR3: CASSLVDRDRNEAFF. CDR3 nucleotides: TGTGCCAGCAGCTTGGTGGACAGGGATCGGAATGAAGCTTTCTTT.

The V gene is TRBV6-1, the J gene TRBJ2-7, with a possible D match to TRBD1 (5 bases). There are 13 residues in the CDR3. Germline CDR1 MNHNS, CDR2 SASEGT. Trimming shortened V by 6 bases and J by 3 bases, and 12 bases separated the two germline ends. The CDR3 DNA follows: TGTGCCAGCAGCCAGGGCAGGAGCTACGAGCAGTACTTC. Protein sequence: CASSQGRSYEQYF.

CDR3 sequence reads: CASSVVAGGETQYF. As DNA, the CDR3 is TGTGCCAGCAGCGTAGTCGCGGGGGGAGAGACCCAGTACTTC. The rearrangement uses TRBV9 and TRBJ2-5; TRBD2 agrees at 8 bases. Germline CDR1 SGDLS, CDR2 YYNGEE. J gave up 4 bases and V 0 bases, and 2 bases lay outside the gene matches. The CDR3 consists of 14 residues. The full variable domain, its missing parts supplied by reference TRBV9 and TRBJ2-5, is DSGVTQTPKHLITATGQRVTLRCSPRSGDLSVYWYQQSLDQGLQFLIQYYNGEERAKGNILERFSAQQFPDLHSELNLSSLELGDSALYFCASSVVAGGETQYFGPGTRLLVL.

This sequence joins TRBV9 and TRBJ2-7; D remains unclear. This CDR3 region has 11 residues. The germline V gene encodes CDR1 SGDLS and CDR2 YYNGEE. V lost 4 bases to trimming and J lost 5 bases, with 7 bases between them. CDR3 coding DNA: TGTGCCAGCAGCCCCGGCCACGAGCAGTACTTC. Its protein product is CASSPGHEQYF.

In nucleotides, the CDR3 is TGTGCCAGCAGTTACGGGACAGCAATGAACACTGAAGCTTTCTTT. It specifies CASSYGTAMNTEAFF. The genes are TRBV6-5 and TRBJ1-1; TRBD1 matches 7 bases. This CDR3 is built from 15 residues. With 2 bases clipped from V and 0 bases from J, the junction kept 3 bases outside the gene matches. CDR1 is MNHEY, CDR2 SVGAGI, per germline.

This clone occurred once. The chain joins TRBV7-9 to TRBJ2-1, with 10 bases fitting TRBD2. Germline-derived CDR1 and CDR2 are SEHNR and FQNEAQ (reference sequence). The CDR3 consists of 17 residues. With 5 bases clipped from V and 0 bases from J, the junction kept 7 bases outside the gene matches. CDR3 bases: TGTGCCAGCAGCACCAGCTCTAGCGGGGGCTCCTACAATGAGCAGTTCTTC. It encodes CASSTSSSGGSYNEQFF.